Below are 11 T cell receptor beta chains sequenced from a single sample in a study of blood T cell repertoires in COVID-19 (dated by TCRdb to about 2020). Library preparation employed the immunoSEQ multiplex PCR assay. Drawn from immuneACCESS, this table holds only the in-frame rearrangements with V and J called that TCRdb kept. Clones are partly lost; checked studies trace under half to an unresolved V gene and leave the rest unexplained. Within this sample are over 200,000 clones, with about 85% of them counted one time only. Jointly, the top ten make up roughly 7.9% of the sample. Sequenced: peripheral blood. All receptors come from a woman older than 75 with acute or convalescent COVID-19.

The V gene is TRBV2, the J gene TRBJ1-5; D is unclear. The CDR3 is 14 amino acids. Trimming stripped 3 bases from V and 3 bases from J, with 9 bases between. The germline CDR1 and CDR2 sequences are SNHLY and FYNNEI. The CDR3 protein is CASSESTVNQPQHF. The CDR3 DNA is TGTGCCAGCAGTGAGAGTACAGTCAATCAGCCCCAGCATTTT.

V usage is TRBV3-1 (or the pseudogene TRBV3-2) and J usage is TRBJ1-6; no clear D. Trimming cost V 4 bases and J 0 bases, with 7 bases left between them. The germline V gene encodes CDR1 LGHDT and CDR2 YNNKEL (reference sequence). The CDR3 length is 15 residues. This chain's CDR3 is CASSLRGSYNSPLHF. Here the CDR3 DNA reads TGTGCCAGCAGCCTGCGGGGCTCCTATAATTCACCCCTCCACTTT.

The chain couples TRBV2 to TRBJ1-1; D is perhaps TRBD1 (5 bases). Germline V gene sequence: CDR1 SNHLY, CDR2 FYNNEI. Trimming cost V 3 bases and J 7 bases, with 9 bases left between them. The CDR3 extends over 12 amino acids. For the CDR3, the DNA is TGTGCCAGCAGTGAGGGGCTCTTTGAAGCTTTCTTT. Amino acids: CASSEGLFEAFF.

The CDR3 DNA reads as TGTGCCAGCTCACCAGACCCAGGGGACAATCAGCCCCAGCATTTT. Translation gives CASSPDPGDNQPQHF. The chain couples TRBV18 to TRBJ1-5, with D possibly matching TRBD1 (6 bases). CDR1 and CDR2 (germline): KGHSH, LQKENI. V was clipped by 2 bases and J by 3 bases, with 11 bases between them. The CDR3 totals 15 residues. Combining the CDR3 with reference TRBV18 and TRBJ1-5 gives the whole variable domain NAGVMQNPRHLVRRRGQEARLRCSPMKGHSHVYWYRQLPEEGLKFMVYLQKENIIDESGMPKERFSAEFPKEGPSILRIQQVVRGDSAAYFCASSPDPGDNQPQHFGDGTRLSIL.

The rearrangement links TRBV30 to TRBJ2-7; TRBD1 aligns across 8 bases. The ends lost 3 bases at V and 6 bases at J; junction bases unmatched: 4. CDR1 and CDR2 (germline): GTSNPN, SVGIG (reference sequence). CDR3 length equals 12 residues. Here the CDR3 reads CAWSGQGGEQYF. CDR3 DNA sequence: TGTGCCTGGAGCGGACAGGGCGGCGAGCAGTACTTC.

This clone was counted between two and nine times. J is TRBJ1-2 and V is TRBV7-2; 7 bases match TRBD1. Trimming cost V 1 base and J 0 bases; bases outside gene matches: 2. Germline-derived CDR1 and CDR2 are SGHTA and FQGNSA. The CDR3 runs 15 residues. The CDR3 loop reads CASSLGQGANYGYTF. CDR3 coding DNA: TGTGCCAGCAGCTTAGGACAGGGAGCTAACTATGGCTACACCTTC.

The V call is TRBV14, the J call TRBJ1-5; D is ambiguous. The CDR3 length is 16 residues. Germline lookup yields CDR1 SGHDN and CDR2 FVKESK. Trimming pared 1 base from V and 0 bases from J, leaving 10 bases between. For the CDR3, the DNA is TGTGCCAGCAGCCAAGGAGGGCCATATAGCAATCAGCCCCAGCATTTT. Residues: CASSQGGPYSNQPQHF. Full variable domain (remainder filled in from reference TRBV14 and TRBJ1-5): EAGVTQFPSHSVIEKGQTVTLRCDPISGHDNLYWYRRVMGKEIKFLLHFVKESKQDESGMPNNRFLAERTGGTYSTLKVQPAELEDSGVYFCASSQGGPYSNQPQHFGDGTRLSIL.

The chain employs TRBV7-9 and TRBJ1-1, with TRBD1 as a possible D gene (5 bases). Trimming removed 4 bases at V and 4 bases at J, with 16 bases between. Germline lookup yields CDR1 SEHNR and CDR2 FQNEAQ (reference sequence). The CDR3 is made up of 15 amino acids. CDR3 in DNA: TGTGCCAGCAGCTCGGTCAGGGCGCGGGGCACTGAAGCTTTCTTT. Translation gives CASSSVRARGTEAFF.

This clone was counted only a few times. Other DNA sequences in the same sample also yield this CDR3. The CDR3 loop is CASSLARAYEQYF. The CDR3 DNA follows: TGTGCCAGCAGCTTAGCGCGGGCCTACGAGCAGTACTTC. The chain uses TRBV7-2 and TRBJ2-7; weak D call: TRBD2 (5 bases). Germline V lookup: CDR1 SGHTA, CDR2 FQGNSA. Trimming took 0 bases from V and 2 from J, leaving 5 bases between them. CDR3 length: 13 residues.

The chain couples TRBV7-9 to TRBJ1-2; 8 positions match TRBD1. CDR3 size: 15 residues. The V gene's germline CDR1 is SEHNR and CDR2 FQNEAQ (reference sequence). With 1 base clipped from V and 4 bases from J, the junction kept 5 bases outside the gene matches. DNA of the CDR3: TGTGCCAGCAGCTTAGACGGACAGGGTTTCTATGGCTACACCTTC. Its translation: CASSLDGQGFYGYTF.

The chain combines TRBV7-9 with TRBJ2-3, with D uncertain. The CDR3 has 15 residues. Between the trimmed V and J ends, which lost 1 base and 4 bases, there was a span of 12 bases. Germline values: CDR1 SEHNR, CDR2 FQNEAQ (reference sequence). The CDR3 DNA follows: TGTGCCAGCAGCTTAGGGCCGGAGCCCCCAGATACGCAGTATTTT. It specifies CASSLGPEPPDTQYF.